Below, 4 T cell receptor beta chains from the same sample are listed, as sequenced in a study of radiation and T cells in renal cell carcinoma. Libraries were prepared by immunoSEQ multiplex PCR; TCRdb keeps only in-frame clonotypes and omits some of them. The sample includes about 78,000 clones, about 88% of them seen just once. Time point in this sample: blood 4 weeks post-SBRT, at nephrectomy. As for treatment: 15 Gy SBRT to primary tumor, nephrectomy 4 weeks later. The material sequenced was blood, taken from a patient whose treatment included radiotherapy and nephrectomy. The receptors come from a woman aged 70 to 79 with renal cell carcinoma.

The V gene is TRBV7-3, the J gene TRBJ2-1, with 8 positions matching TRBD1. The CDR3 has 14 amino acids. V gave up 6 bases and J gave up 3 bases; unmatched junction bases: 4. Germline assignment: CDR1 SGHTA and CDR2 FQGTGA. CDR3 residues: CASRPGGGYNEQFF. For the CDR3, the DNA is TGTGCCAGCAGACCAGGGGGCGGCTACAATGAGCAGTTCTTC.

In its sample, this clone was seen a few times. The same CDR3 also results from other DNA sequences found in this sample. The CDR3 region has the DNA TGTGCCAGCAGCTTACGACAGGGAGGCACTGAAGCTTTCTTT. Protein sequence: CASSLRQGGTEAFF. The chain recombines TRBV11-2 with TRBJ1-1; 7 nucleotides align to TRBD1. The germline CDR1 and CDR2 sequences are SGHAT and FQNNGV. The junction had 4 bases not matched to a gene; V was cut back by 2 bases and J by 4 bases. The CDR3 contains 14 residues.

This rearrangement joins TRBV30 to TRBJ2-7, with a weak D call TRBD1 (5 bases). V gave up 2 bases and J gave up 0 bases, with 11 bases separating them. CDR3 length equals 14 residues. CDR1 and CDR2 from the germline V gene are GTSNPN and SVGIG (reference sequence). CDR3 nucleotide sequence: TGTGCCTGGAGTCGGACACTAAGCTCCTACGAGCAGTACTTC. Its protein product is CAWSRTLSSYEQYF.

V is TRBV12-1 and J is TRBJ2-2. TRBV12-1 is shown as a pseudogene. The CDR3 is 15 residues long. CDR3 region: CASSFESADTGELFF. Here the CDR3 DNA reads TGTGCCAGCAGCTTTGAGTCGGCAGACACCGGGGAGCTGTTTTTT.